Listed below are T cell receptor beta chains from one sample, sequenced in a study of Graves' ophthalmopathy and Graves' hyperthyroidism. TCRdb reprocessed the multiplex PCR reads with MiXCR, giving one entry per CDR3 protein. The repertoire holds around 520,000 distinct CDR3 sequences, with under 45% as singletons. The specimen was peripheral blood or thyroid tissue (not recorded which). All receptors come from an adult man with Graves' hyperthyroidism. CDR3s include the opening cysteine and the closing phenylalanine or tryptophan. A D gene is named only where the DNA matches it firmly. Part of the rows lack a size; the others show once, few, many or a class for expanded clones.

V	J	length	D	size	DNA	CDR3
TRBV2	TRBJ2-5	15	TRBD2	many	TGTGCCAGCAGGCGGGGACTAGCGGGAGGGGAGACCCAGTACTTC	CASRRGLAGGETQYF
TRBV12-3/TRBV12-4	TRBJ1-5	16	.	.	TGTGCCAGCAGTTACCTGGCGGGAGGGAGAAATCAGCCCCAGCATTTT	CASSYLAGGRNQPQHF
TRBV19	TRBJ2-2	15	TRBD1	.	TGTGCCAGTAGTCGCCAGGGGGAGTATACCGGGGAGCTGTTTTTT	CASSRQGEYTGELFF
TRBV7-9	TRBJ1-4	14	.	.	TGTGCCAGCACCCCACCGGGGCGGTCAGGAAAACTGTTTTTT	CASTPPGRSGKLFF
TRBV29-1	TRBJ2-5	13	TRBD2	once	TGCAGCGTTGAACCGACAGCGGGGGAGACCCAGTACTTC	CSVEPTAGETQYF
TRBV27	TRBJ2-5	10	.	.	TGTGCCAGCCCACCCGACGACCAGTACTTC	CASPPDDQYF
TRBV6-1	TRBJ2-7	14	TRBD1	few	TGTGCCAGCAGACGTCCCGGGACAGTCTACGAGCAGTACTTC	CASRRPGTVYEQYF
TRBV2	TRBJ1-5	16	TRBD1	.	TGTGCCAGCAGTTTTACGCAGGGGGCAGGCGCTCAGCCCCAGCATTTT	CASSFTQGAGAQPQHF
TRBV12-3/TRBV12-4	TRBJ1-5	14	.	many	TGTGCCAGCAGGCCGGGAGGGGGTAATCAGCCCCAGCATTTT	CASRPGGGNQPQHF
TRBV12-3/TRBV12-4	TRBJ1-4	17	.	.	TGTGCCAGCAGCCAAGATACGGAATCTGCAACTAATGAAAAACTGTTTTTT	CASSQDTESATNEKLFF
TRBV5-1	TRBJ2-2	12	.	many	TGCGCCAGCAGCCCTAGCGCCGGGGAGCTGTTTTTT	CASSPSAGELFF
TRBV29-1	TRBJ1-2	16	TRBD1	.	TGCAGCCTTGCGGTACTTGGGACAGCTCCTAACTATGGCTACACCTTC	CSLAVLGTAPNYGYTF
TRBV7-6	TRBJ2-2	17	TRBD2	many	TGTGCCAGCAGGGTTAGCGGGAATAATATAGGCACCGGGGAGCTGTTTTTT	CASRVSGNNIGTGELFF
TRBV15	TRBJ2-6	16	TRBD2	few	TGTGCCAGTCGACTAGCGGGACCCTCTGGGGCCAACGTCCTGACTTTC	CASRLAGPSGANVLTF
TRBV29-1	TRBJ1-2	15	TRBD1	.	TGCAGCGCGATGACAGGGTACCACTCTAACTATGGCTACACCTTC	CSAMTGYHSNYGYTF
TRBV12-3/TRBV12-4	TRBJ1-2	13	.	many	TGTGCCAGCAGTTTGGGGGGCGGCGATGGCTACACCTTC	CASSLGGGDGYTF
TRBV7-9	TRBJ2-5	17	TRBD1	few	TGTGCCAGCAGCTTAGCCCGGGACAGGGTTGGCCAAGAGACCCAGTACTTC	CASSLARDRVGQETQYF
TRBV4-1	TRBJ1-2	13	.	.	TGCGCCAGCAGCCCGCCTGGGACCGCTGGCTACACCTTC	CASSPPGTAGYTF
TRBV6-5	TRBJ1-1	12	.	many	TGTGCCAGCAGTTACGAGGACACTGAAGCTTTCTTT	CASSYEDTEAFF
TRBV4-1	TRBJ2-7	17	TRBD2	many	TGCGCCAGCAGCCCCCGCCAGCTAGCGGGAGGGACCTACGAGCAGTACTTC	CASSPRQLAGGTYEQYF
TRBV20-1	TRBJ2-7	16	TRBD2	few	TGCAGTGCTAGAGATTCTCGGGGACTAGGTCCCTACGAGCAGTACTTC	CSARDSRGLGPYEQYF
TRBV6-5	TRBJ1-4	15	.	many	TGTGCCAGCAGTGAAGTAGTCGGTTCTAATGAAAAACTGTTTTTT	CASSEVVGSNEKLFF
TRBV7-2	TRBJ1-2	12	.	many	TGTGCCAGCAGCTTTTCCCGGGACGGCTACACCTTC	CASSFSRDGYTF
TRBV24-1	TRBJ1-2	15	.	many	TGTGCCACCAGTGGCGCCCGGGACCGACCCTATGGCTACACCTTC	CATSGARDRPYGYTF
TRBV5-1	TRBJ2-7	15	TRBD1	few	TGCGCCAGCAGCTTGCAGCCGGGACAGGGCGACGAGCAGTACTTC	CASSLQPGQGDEQYF
TRBV19	TRBJ2-3	15	.	.	TGTGCCAGTAGTACGCAAGAAGCTAGCACAGATACGCAGTATTTT	CASSTQEASTDTQYF
TRBV9	TRBJ2-7	13	.	many	TGTGCCAGCAGCGCCCCTCCTAGTCCCGAGCAGTACTTC	CASSAPPSPEQYF
TRBV29-1	TRBJ2-7	12	.	many	TGCAGCGTTGGGTCAGGGGTGTACGAGCAGTACTTC	CSVGSGVYEQYF
TRBV7-9	TRBJ1-4	16	.	.	TGTGCCAGCAGCTTAGGGCCGTTCGGGACTAATGAAAAACTGTTTTTT	CASSLGPFGTNEKLFF
TRBV24-1	TRBJ2-2	16	TRBD1	.	TGTGCCACCAGTGAACGGAGAGGGGGCGCGTCCGGGGAGCTGTTTTTT	CATSERRGGASGELFF
TRBV7-8	TRBJ1-4	15	.	many	TGTGCCAGCAGCGAGGGAGGGAGAGCTAATGAAAAACTGTTTTTT	CASSEGGRANEKLFF
TRBV12-3/TRBV12-4	TRBJ2-5	16	TRBD1	many	TGTGCCAGCAGTTTAAGGGACAGGGGGTACCAAGAGACCCAGTACTTC	CASSLRDRGYQETQYF
TRBV24-1	TRBJ2-7	11	.	many	TGTGCCACCCAGACGGCCTACGAGCAGTACTTC	CATQTAYEQYF
TRBV12-3/TRBV12-4	TRBJ2-7	16	TRBD2	.	TGTGCCAGCAGTTTAAGTGCTAGCGGGAGCTCCTACGAGCAGTACTTC	CASSLSASGSSYEQYF
TRBV29-1	TRBJ2-6	16	.	.	TGCAGCTTAACAACGCGGGCTGTCTCTGGGGCCAACGTCCTGACTTTC	CSLTTRAVSGANVLTF
TRBV29-1	TRBJ1-2	14	.	many	TGCAGCGTTGAAGATTCGGCCAGGTACTATGGCTACACCTTC	CSVEDSARYYGYTF
TRBV20-1	TRBJ1-5	17	TRBD1	.	TGCAGTGCTAGAGAGCCTACAGGGGTCCGATGGAATCAGCCCCAGCATTTT	CSAREPTGVRWNQPQHF
TRBV6-1	TRBJ1-5	15	.	many	TGTGCCAGCAGTGGGGTTCTGTATAGCAATCAGCCCCAGCATTTT	CASSGVLYSNQPQHF
TRBV7-8	TRBJ1-5	9	.	.	TGTGCCAGCAGCTTCCACCAGCATTTT	CASSFHQHF
TRBV29-1	TRBJ2-2	14	TRBD1	many	TGCAGCGTCGGGGACAGGGGCAAGCCCGGGGAGCTGTTTTTT	CSVGDRGKPGELFF
TRBV5-1	TRBJ2-2	15	.	.	TGCGCCAGCAGCTTGGGGACTATAAACACCGGGGAGCTGTTTTTT	CASSLGTINTGELFF
TRBV19	TRBJ2-5	14	.	.	TGTGCCAGTAGTGCTAGCTCCACCAAACAGACCCAGTACTTC	CASSASSTKQTQYF
TRBV7-3	TRBJ2-5	15	TRBD2	many	TGTGCCAGCAGCCGACTAGCGGGGTACCAAGAGACCCAGTACTTC	CASSRLAGYQETQYF
TRBV7-3	TRBJ1-4	14	.	.	TGTGCCAGCAGCCAAGAGGAAGTAAATGAAAAACTGTTTTTT	CASSQEEVNEKLFF
TRBV20-1	TRBJ1-2	14	.	many	TGCAGTGCTAGAGATTGGCAGGGCAGCTATGGCTACACCTTC	CSARDWQGSYGYTF
TRBV24-1	TRBJ2-7	16	TRBD1	many	TGTGCCACCAGTGACAAAGGGGACAGGAGGATCCACGAGCAGTACTTC	CATSDKGDRRIHEQYF
TRBV29-1	TRBJ2-7	12	.	.	TGCAGCGTAGACGTCCCCGGGTACGAGCAGTACTTC	CSVDVPGYEQYF
TRBV5-1	TRBJ2-2	13	.	many	TGCGCCAGCAGCCAGACCCCAGGCGGGGAGCTGTTTTTT	CASSQTPGGELFF
TRBV9	TRBJ2-5	18	TRBD2	many	TGTGCCAGCAGCGCAACCGGGACTAGCGGGACGCTCGGCGAGACCCAGTACTTC	CASSATGTSGTLGETQYF
TRBV6-6	TRBJ2-7	13	.	few	TGTGCCAGCAGTTACTCACGATTCGACGAGCAGTACTTC	CASSYSRFDEQYF
TRBV20-1	TRBJ1-1	13	.	many	TGCAGTGCTAGACAGGAGTACGTCACTGAAGCTTTCTTT	CSARQEYVTEAFF